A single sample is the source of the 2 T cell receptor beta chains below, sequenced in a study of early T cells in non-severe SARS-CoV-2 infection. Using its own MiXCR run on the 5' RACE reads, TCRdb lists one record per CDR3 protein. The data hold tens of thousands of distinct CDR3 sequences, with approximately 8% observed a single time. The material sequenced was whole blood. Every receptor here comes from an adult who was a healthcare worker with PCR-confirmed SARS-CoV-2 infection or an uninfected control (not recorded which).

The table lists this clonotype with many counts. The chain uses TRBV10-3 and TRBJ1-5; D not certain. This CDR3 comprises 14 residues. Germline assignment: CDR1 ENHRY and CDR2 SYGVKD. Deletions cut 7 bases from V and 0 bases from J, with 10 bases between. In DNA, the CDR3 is TGTGCCATCACCCAGGACTTTAGCAATCAGCCCCAGCATTTT. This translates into CAITQDFSNQPQHF.

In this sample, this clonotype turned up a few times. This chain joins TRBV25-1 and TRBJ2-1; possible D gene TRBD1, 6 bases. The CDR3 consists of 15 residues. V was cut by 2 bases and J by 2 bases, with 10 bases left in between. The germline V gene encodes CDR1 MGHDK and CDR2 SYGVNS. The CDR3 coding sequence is TGTGCCAGCAGTGAAGAACAGGGAGCCTACAATGAGCAGTTCTTC. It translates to CASSEEQGAYNEQFF.